This TCR beta chain derives from a study of a mutant IDH1 vaccine in newly diagnosed glioma. Study-wide context: Patients got their first vaccination 4-6 weeks after radiotherapy alone, or with temozolomide cycles. Of treated patients, 62.5% were men and roughly 40% women, averaging roughly 42 years.

This CDR3 contains 15 residues. CDR1 is SGHNT and CDR2 is YYREEE in the germline V gene (reference sequence). The V segment lost 2 bases and the J segment 4 bases; nucleotides outside the gene matches: 4. To note about this clone: The antigen remains unidentified.

The sample's time point: week 11, during vaccination. Topical imiquimod was applied with each vaccine dose, which held 300 ug of mutant IDH1 20-mer peptide. The data were produced by immunoSEQ multiplex PCR, yet TCRdb's version contains in-frame clones alone and is incomplete. The sample includes roughly 60,000 clones, around 80% of them seen just once. This specimen consisted of PBMCs, obtained from a glioma patient whose treatment included an IDH1 peptide vaccine. The chain combines TRBV5-4 with TRBJ2-1, with 9 positions matching TRBD2. The TCR comes from a man aged 25-45 years with glioma. The DNA of the CDR3 is TGTGCCAGCAGCTTTCCGGGACTAGCTTACAATGAGCAGTTCTTC. Its translation is CASSFPGLAYNEQFF.